These 12 T cell receptor beta chains were all obtained from the same sample, sequenced in a study of cytomegalovirus exposure and HLA in healthy donors. It was with 60 Vbeta and 13 Jbeta primers that the PCR ran. The data were produced by immunoSEQ multiplex PCR, yet TCRdb's version contains in-frame clones alone and is incomplete. The sample comprises 150,000 to 200,000 clones, over 75% of which are singletons, and approximately 1.8% rests with the top ten. Material: PBMCs. Receptors were obtained from a man between 18 and 35 years old in good health and CMV-seronegative.

The rearrangement joins TRBV7-9 to TRBJ1-1, with 7 bases fitting TRBD1. The ends lost 5 bases at V and 4 bases at J; junction bases unmatched: 4. Germline V gives CDR1 SEHNR, CDR2 FQNEAQ (reference sequence). CDR3 length: 13 amino acids. The CDR3 DNA reads TGTGCCAGCAGCGAGGGGGCCATCACTGAAGCTTTCTTT. It encodes CASSEGAITEAFF.

The chain carries TRBV4-3 and TRBJ2-7, with a tentative D call TRBD1 (5 bases). V was cut by 0 bases and J by 0 bases, with 9 bases left in between. The CDR3 runs to 15 residues. The germline V gene has CDR1 LGHNA and CDR2 YSLEER. CDR3 sequence: CASSQDRESSYEQYF. CDR3 bases: TGCGCCAGCAGCCAAGACAGGGAAAGCTCCTACGAGCAGTACTTC.

This sequence joins TRBV19 and TRBJ2-7, with 8 bases identical to TRBD1. The CDR3 has 15 amino acids. The ends lost 3 bases at V and 5 bases at J; junction bases unmatched: 9. Germline CDR1 and CDR2: LNHDA and SQIVND (reference sequence). CDR3 region: CASSIQDRAGNEQYF. CDR3 nucleotides: TGTGCCAGTAGTATTCAGGACAGGGCCGGTAACGAGCAGTACTTC.

The chain couples TRBV6-1 to TRBJ2-1, with 10 nucleotides matching TRBD2. The ends lost 6 bases at V and 9 bases at J; junction bases unmatched: 8. The CDR3 spans 14 residues. Per germline, CDR1 MNHNS and CDR2 SASEGT. CDR3 nucleotide sequence: TGTGCCAGCAGGGCAAGCGGGGGGGCCGTTGAGCAGTTCTTC. Translated: CASRASGGAVEQFF.

The chain links TRBV10-2 to TRBJ1-2, with 9 bases matching TRBD1. V lost 5 bases, J lost 2 bases, and 12 bases stayed unmatched. The CDR3 loop spans 17 amino acids. Germline CDR1 and CDR2: WSHSY and SAAADI. The chain's CDR3 is CASSLNIPGQGNYGYTF. The CDR3 bases are TGCGCCAGCAGTTTAAATATCCCGGGACAGGGCAACTATGGCTACACCTTC.

This clone has only one observation. The chain employs TRBV6-1 and TRBJ1-2; TRBD1 agrees at 8 bases. Unmatched junction bases numbered 7, after V lost 7 bases and J lost 3 bases. The CDR3 runs to 14 residues. The germline V gene has CDR1 MNHNS and CDR2 SASEGT. The CDR3 DNA reads TGTGCCAGCATTTCCAGGACAGGGTACTATGGCTACACCTTC. Protein sequence: CASISRTGYYGYTF.

The rearrangement uses TRBV7-3 and TRBJ2-1; 7 bases align to TRBD2. After removal of 2 bases from V and 3 bases from J, the junction contained 4 bases not matched to a gene. In germline, CDR1 is SGHTA, CDR2 FQGTGA. The CDR3 is made up of 15 amino acids. CDR3 sequence reads: CASSLSSGNYNEQFF. CDR3 in DNA: TGTGCCAGCAGCTTATCCAGCGGGAACTACAATGAGCAGTTCTTC. Filled out from reference TRBV7-3 and TRBJ2-1, the complete variable domain reads GAGVSQTPSNKVTEKGKYVELRCDPISGHTALYWYRQSLGQGPEFLIYFQGTGAADDSGLPNDRFFAVRPEGSVSTLKIQRTERGDSAVYLCASSLSSGNYNEQFFGPGTRLTVL.

The chain is built from TRBV10-3 and TRBJ2-2; 7 bases align to TRBD2. The germline CDR1 and CDR2 sequences are ENHRY and SYGVKD. This CDR3 spans 14 amino acids. J was trimmed by 6 bases and V by 8 bases; bases with no gene match: 9. CDR3 in DNA: TGTGCCATCGGGGGGGGTCTACTTCCCGGGGAGCTGTTTTTT. Protein: CAIGGGLLPGELFF.

The rearrangement links TRBV5-1 to TRBJ2-1; D is possibly TRBD1 (6 bases). V was clipped by 0 bases and J by 11 bases, with 21 bases between them. This CDR3 spans 16 amino acids. Germline V CDR1 and CDR2: SGHRS, YFSETQ. CDR3 sequence reads: CASSLVGTDSSDQQFF. CDR3 coding DNA: TGCGCCAGCAGCTTGGTTGGAACGGACAGCTCGGACCAGCAGTTCTTC. The full variable domain, with the rest looked up from reference TRBV5-1 and TRBJ2-1, is KAGVTQTPRYLIKTRGQQVTLSCSPISGHRSVSWYQQTPGQGLQFLFEYFSETQRNKGNFPGRFSGRQFSNSRSEMNVSTLELGDSALYLCASSLVGTDSSDQQFFGPGTRLTVL.

V and J are TRBV14 and TRBJ1-2; no definite D call. Germline V gives CDR1 SGHDN, CDR2 FVKESK. The length of the CDR3 is 13 residues. Deletions cut 0 bases from V and 5 bases from J, with 7 bases between. CDR3 protein: CASSQDPRYGYTF. The DNA for the CDR3 is TGTGCCAGCAGCCAAGATCCGCGATATGGCTACACCTTC.

This chain uses TRBV5-5 with TRBJ2-5, with 10 nucleotides matching TRBD2. Germline V CDR1 and CDR2: SGHKS, YYEKEE (reference sequence). The CDR3 has 16 residues. Trimming at V came to 0 bases and at J to 5 bases, leaving 7 bases not matched to a gene. The CDR3 sequence is CASSLELAGYGETQYF. The CDR3 DNA reads as TGTGCCAGCAGCTTGGAACTAGCGGGATATGGGGAGACCCAGTACTTC.

V is TRBV7-8 and J is TRBJ2-3, with D possibly TRBD2 on 7 matching bases. CDR1 and CDR2 from the germline V gene are SGHVS and FQNEAQ. Trimming left V 1 base short and J 3 bases short, with 17 bases between. The CDR3 totals 17 residues. The CDR3 is CASSLEGGAGRTDTQYF. The CDR3 DNA reads TGTGCCAGCAGCTTAGAAGGGGGGGCCGGGAGAACAGATACGCAGTATTTT.